This T cell receptor (beta chain) was sequenced in a study of blood T cell repertoires in COVID-19. Study-level information: COVID-19 samples from acute and convalescent phases originated in the United States, Italy and Spain. T cells, B-cell-depleted T cells, or PBMCs provided the cDNA or gDNA that served as material.

V gave up 4 bases and J gave up 4 bases, with 11 bases separating them. Germline V gene lookup returns CDR1 SGDLS and CDR2 YYNGEE. The CDR3 contains 14 residues. The data were produced by immunoSEQ multiplex PCR, yet TCRdb's version contains in-frame clones alone and is incomplete. Altogether 490,000 or so clones are present, roughly 90% being singletons, with the ten largest covering approximately 1.8%. The sequenced sample was PBMCs or T cells enriched from blood (not recorded which). The receptor comes from a woman in her thirties or forties who had recovered from COVID-19. The chain carries TRBV9 and TRBJ1-4; D possibly corresponds to TRBD1 (5 bases). The chain's CDR3 is CASSHDSYNEKLFF. The CDR3 nucleotides are TGTGCCAGCAGCCATGACAGTTATAATGAAAAACTGTTTTTT.